These T cell receptor beta chains were read from a single sample in a study of coeliac disease. Profiled with immunoSEQ multiplex PCR; TCRdb holds only in-frame clones, not every one. Among more than 7,500 clones listed, 45% to 60% were seen once. Sequencing was performed on intraepithelial lymphocytes from the gut. The receptors shown here come from a woman aged 60 to 75 with celiac disease. Each CDR3 is given with its conserved first and last residue.

cdr3_length v_call cdr3_aa
15 TRBV4-3 CASSQIEGSTDTQYF
15 TRBV5-1 CASSPSVTGSSPLHF
14 TRBV9 CASSVDGSLYEQYF
12 TRBV10-3 CAAGVGTGELFF
15 TRBV5-1 CASSLVGESNQPQHF
16 TRBV7-9 CASSLGGGTGNSPLHF
16 TRBV4-2 CASSETVTATNEKLFF
16 TRBV9 CASSVEAGASTDTQYF
12 TRBV6-5 CASSSSEGQQYF
12 TRBV28 CASRYRADEQYF
13 TRBV14 CASRRGPYTEAFF
15 TRBV9 CASSVALSAYNEQFF
14 TRBV5-1 CASSPDRRDEKLFF
14 TRBV7-9 CASSFPGTGYEQYF
14 TRBV6-6 CASRSDRGGNTIYF
14 TRBV6-5 CASRKQGVRDEQFF
13 TRBV19 CAPSGGHPYEQYF
17 TRBV4-2 CASAVEVGGIGSYEQYF
15 TRBV5-1 CASSWVQGVNYGYTF
14 TRBV28 CASSSPLSLYEQYF
14 TRBV6-6 CASTRGLGNQPQHF
13 TRBV29-1 CSVDTSEGGPQYF
14 TRBV7-2 CASSLVGQNTEAFF
14 TRBV27 CASSSTRFKHEQYF
15 TRBV19 CASSRTVGLNNEQFF
14 TRBV7-9 CASSSGRGPTEAFF
15 TRBV5-1 CASRFTTGNQLEAFF
12 TRBV5-6 CASSPGTGELFF
13 TRBV6-1 CASSEAGPSEAFF
11 TRBV5-6 CASSSGGEQYF
16 TRBV5-1 CASSLVRTTNTGELFF
17 TRBV5-1 CASSLDIEGQTSDTQYF
16 TRBV4-1 CASSQDTGQGLYEQYF
12 TRBV6-6 CASRQGNQPQHF
15 TRBV7-2 CASSLGGQHNSPLHF
14 TRBV5-1 CASKTGDGTGELFF
16 TRBV28 CASSWLAGMSTDTQYF
14 TRBV7-2 CASSCCGGRAEAFF
12 TRBV27 CASSSGVAAQFF
13 TRBV10-3 CANSRDRESEQYF